This T cell receptor beta chain was retrieved from a study of T cell changes during pregnancy in multiple sclerosis. The CDR3 has 14 amino acids. With V trimmed by 7 bases and J by 8 bases, 10 bases remained unmatched. Germline values: CDR1 SNHLY, CDR2 FYNNEI. TCRdb keeps only in-frame clones here, not all; method: immunoSEQ multiplex PCR. The sample has 35,000 to 45,000 clones, roughly nine tenths seen once. This clonotype was obtained from a female donor with multiple sclerosis, enrolled in a pregnancy study. Material: CD4+ T cells from peripheral blood mononuclear cells, obtained in the first trimester of pregnancy. V is TRBV2 and J is TRBJ1-3; 8 bases map to TRBD1. CDR3 coding DNA: TGTGCCAGCAAACCGGACAGGGCCTTGGACACCATATATTTT. It is translated as CASKPDRALDTIYF.